The clone carrying this T cell receptor (beta chain) was seen more than once but under ten times. Per germline, CDR1 ENHRY and CDR2 SYGVKD. The CDR3 has 14 amino acids. V was clipped by 3 bases and J by 7 bases; unmatched bases: 4. The sample comes from a study of blood T cell repertoires in COVID-19. Study at large: Material from acute and convalescent COVID-19 was sourced from the United States, Italy and Spain.

In the original workflow: Amplifying reference gene primers gave estimates of nucleated cell counts. Generated by immunoSEQ multiplex PCR, the TCRdb table keeps only in-frame clones and is missing some. The V and J calls and clone size come from that table; D and trimming were worked out from the DNA. The sample records more than 200,000 clones, 65% to 80% being singletons. The sequencing input was peripheral blood. V and J are TRBV10-3 and TRBJ1-5; 9 bases agree with TRBD1. This TCR was recovered from a middle-aged woman with active or convalescent COVID-19. This CDR3 reads CAISEGTGKQPQHF. The CDR3 bases are TGTGCCATCAGTGAAGGGACAGGGAAACAGCCCCAGCATTTT.